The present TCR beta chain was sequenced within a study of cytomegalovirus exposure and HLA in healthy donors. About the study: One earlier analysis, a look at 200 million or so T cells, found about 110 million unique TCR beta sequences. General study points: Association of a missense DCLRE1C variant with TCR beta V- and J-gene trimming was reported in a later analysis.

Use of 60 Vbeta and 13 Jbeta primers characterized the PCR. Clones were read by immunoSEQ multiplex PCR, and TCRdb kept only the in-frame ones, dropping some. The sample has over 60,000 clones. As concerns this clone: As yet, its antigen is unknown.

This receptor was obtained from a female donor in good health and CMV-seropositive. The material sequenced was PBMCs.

The CDR3 sequence: CASSPGQGDYEQYF. The CDR3 region has the DNA TGCGCCAGCAGCCCAGGACAGGGAGACTACGAGCAGTACTTC. The rearrangement uses TRBV4-3 and TRBJ2-7; 8 bases align to TRBD1. Germline CDR1 and CDR2: LGHNA and YSLEER. V shed 4 bases and J 3 bases; nucleotides not matched to a gene: 5. This CDR3 region has 14 residues.